A selection of T cell receptor beta chains follows, all from one sample in a study of identical twins. A single record per CDR3 protein comes from TCRdb applying MiXCR to the 5' RACE reads. The data hold over 200,000 distinct CDR3 sequences, with over 5.5% observed a single time. This sample also appeared in a second study, on T cells expressing NK-cell markers.

The sequencing sample was made of CD8+ T cells sorted from blood. Source of these receptors: a woman younger than 30 in good health. Both conserved end residues are part of each CDR3.

v_gene	j_gene	len	CDR3aa
TRBV19	TRBJ2-1	15	CASSIGLALDDEQFF
TRBV20-1	TRBJ1-4	13	CSAKRRPGEKLFF
TRBV7-2	TRBJ2-7	16	CASSLAGTSGAYEQYF
TRBV7-9	TRBJ2-1	16	CASSLGLGTPYNEQFF
TRBV29-1	TRBJ2-7	18	CSVEGDETGRVRSYEQYF
TRBV2	TRBJ1-6	11	CASSYLGFFHF
TRBV20-1	TRBJ2-1	15	CSAPGLESTYNEQFF
TRBV27	TRBJ2-2	17	CASSLSGSLTNTGELFF
TRBV27	TRBJ1-2	13	CASSDTGTYGYTF
TRBV10-2	TRBJ2-2	16	CASRAPSLAGDGELFF
TRBV20-1	TRBJ1-1	9	CTTGAEAFF
TRBV20-1	TRBJ1-2	13	CSAPMTGVVGYTF
TRBV12-3/TRBV12-4	TRBJ1-2	11	CAGGGNYGYTF
TRBV7-9	TRBJ2-1	15	CASSPGGGGRDEQFF
TRBV7-9	TRBJ2-1	15	CASSLPSGPYNEQFF
TRBV4-1	TRBJ1-6	13	CASSQAVSSPLHF
TRBV6-2/TRBV6-3	TRBJ2-1	16	CASSYKTGPPWDEQFF
TRBV27	TRBJ2-7	13	CASTAAGRVEQYF
TRBV12-3/TRBV12-4	TRBJ1-2	12	CASSPGVIGYTF
TRBV20-1	TRBJ2-7	13	CSARDGTVYEQYF
TRBV27	TRBJ1-5	12	CASSPWGQPQHF
TRBV19	TRBJ1-1	14	CASSSLLGNTEAFF
TRBV5-6	TRBJ2-1	15	CASTWKTSGGNEQFF
TRBV27	TRBJ2-7	13	CASSLGYAYEQYF
TRBV7-3	TRBJ2-7	14	CASSQSGEFHEQYF
TRBV7-2	TRBJ2-5	15	CASSRTGGHQETQYF
TRBV12-3/TRBV12-4	TRBJ2-3	13	CASGIQFTDTQYF
TRBV10-3	TRBJ2-1	14	CAISESDGYNEQFF
TRBV2	TRBJ1-1	12	CASSGESTEAFF
TRBV7-9	TRBJ1-1	14	CASSRGDWNTEAFF
TRBV7-9	TRBJ1-2	15	CASSLGAGQLLDYTF
TRBV20-1	TRBJ1-1	10	CSAFNTEAFF
TRBV6-2/TRBV6-3	TRBJ2-1	12	CASSLGRAGQFF
TRBV7-9	TRBJ2-7	14	CASSLAGSRYEQYF
TRBV6-5	TRBJ1-2	13	CASSSTVLSGYTF
TRBV6-1	TRBJ1-2	14	CASTPAGANYGYTF
TRBV7-6	TRBJ1-1	12	CASSLGSGLAFF
TRBV20-1	TRBJ2-2	13	CSARDLDTGELFF
TRBV7-2	TRBJ2-2	12	CAPTGGAAELFF
TRBV12-5	TRBJ1-4	15	CASGLSGQGTEKLFF
TRBV2	TRBJ2-1	23	CASSVPDRAGQRGRSGLRNEQFF
TRBV7-9	TRBJ2-5	15	CASSLGGTEQETQYF
TRBV29-1	TRBJ2-2	13	CSVPGGNTGELFF
TRBV20-1	TRBJ2-7	14	CSVPTSGELYEQYF
TRBV10-1	TRBJ2-3	16	CASSEIRGSFADTQYF
TRBV6-5	TRBJ2-1	14	CASSHGGALNEQFF
TRBV7-8	TRBJ2-7	14	CASSYWAGQNEQYF
TRBV7-9	TRBJ2-1	17	CASSSPLDLRPYNEQFF
TRBV15	TRBJ2-1	14	CATSREQGYDEQFF
TRBV5-6	TRBJ1-5	12	CASSRLNQPQHF
TRBV20-1	TRBJ1-1	16	CSFRSWAPGLNTEAFF
TRBV30	TRBJ2-1	12	CAWSVRVGEQFF
TRBV10-2	TRBJ1-5	13	CASSVAGYQPQHF
TRBV7-9	TRBJ1-2	14	CASRSRGYNYGYTF
TRBV12-3/TRBV12-4	TRBJ2-7	12	CASSAASYEQYF
TRBV11-2	TRBJ2-7	15	CASSLAPGISYEQYF